This T cell receptor (beta chain) was recorded in a study of metastatic and nonmetastatic thyroid tumors. TCRdb re-analyzed the PCR reads through MiXCR. Among some 16,000 clones listed, roughly 23% were seen once. The CDR3 length is 16 residues. In germline, CDR1 is MNHEY, CDR2 SVGEGT. Deletions cut 7 bases from V and 2 bases from J, with 20 bases between. There were no patients who had received any treatment before thyroid surgery. The J gene is TRBJ2-5, the V gene TRBV6-2 or TRBV6-3; D gene ambiguous. The receptor was isolated from a female donor with papillary thyroid cancer or a benign thyroid nodule (not recorded which). Some clones in this sample may be carry-over from other donors' samples. Material: tumor tissue. CDR3 protein: CASTTSGGPKQETQYF. The CDR3 region has the DNA TGTGCCAGCACCACGAGTGGCGGACCAAAACAAGAGACCCAGTACTTC.